This TCR beta chain was found in a study of blood T cells in healthy people across ages (dated by TCRdb to between 2014 and 2017). Some background on the complete study: In model experiments, roughly one uniquely barcoded TCR beta cDNA molecule per two T cells was captured by template switching. Using deep sequencing normalized with unique cDNA molecular identifiers, the study measured how TCR beta repertoire diversity changes with age. The donors were split into four age groups: young (average around 17 years), middle-aged (over 35), aged (62) and long-lived (more than 80). For two donors (one aged 18 to 29 and one aged 80 or older), the study analyzed two additional independent replicas of 1 million unique cDNA reads from the same blood draw.

The approximately 39 donors, aged about 6 to 90 years, were systemically healthy Caucasian individuals from Russia. Ten milliliters of peripheral blood were drawn from each donor into EDTA-treated Vacutainer tubes. Ficoll-Paque density-gradient centrifugation was used to isolate PBMCs, with at least 7 million per sample. Total RNA was extracted from PBMCs with Trizol reagent, with at least 6 micrograms obtained per sample. For every donor, flow cytometry on a PBMC aliquot measured the percentage of naive CD45RAhigh/CD27high T cells. General conclusions and limits of the study: Total diversity estimates from one million sequenced T cells were considered lower bounds and underestimates. The CMV infection status of donors was not known, potentially confounding age-related changes in expanded clonotypes. Bulk unsorted PBMC profiling prevented conclusive comparison of naive and antigen-experienced compartments. Observed TCR beta diversity correlated strongly with the percentage of naive T cells measured by flow cytometry. As age increased, observed TCR beta diversity per million T cells dropped in a roughly linear way, and a significant reduction was already evident by age 40. Compared with the aged group, more naive CD4+ T cells, fewer expanded clones and increased TCR diversity were shown by the long-lived group, suggesting age selection.

The CDR1 and CDR2 encoded by the germline V gene are KGHSH and LQKENI. Between the V and J ends, shortened by 5 bases and 4 bases respectively, the junction contains 17 bases. Including the terminal cysteine and phenylalanine, the CDR3 comprises 15 residues. Of all the DNA, just the CDR3 is kept, 45 bases in frame from base 1. Libraries were built with 5' RACE. Instrument used: Illumina HiSeq 2500. A second PCR of roughly 7 to 11 cycles was performed with a sample-barcoded 5' primer and a J-beta primer mix. A unique molecular identifier was introduced onto each TCR beta cDNA molecule by a template-switch 5' adaptor carrying 12 random nucleotides. Each sample yielded at least 2.5 million CDR3-containing paired-end reads. All of the RNA was converted into first-strand cDNA using the Mint cDNA synthesis kit, with a TRBC-specific oligonucleotide serving as the primer. All cDNA was treated with uracil-DNA glycosylase and then went through a first 18-cycle PCR with the universal primers M1SS and BC2_uni_R. From the authors' description of their analysis: For normalization, 1 million high-quality reads, each with a distinct molecular identifier, were randomly selected from each sample. Reads with shared molecular identifiers were discarded instead of being binned into consensus sequences. MiTCR, set to a Q25 quality threshold and the strictest error-elimination algorithm, was used for CDR3 identification, clonotype clustering and error correction. A nonparametric unseen species model using Euler transformation provided a lower-bound estimate of total TCR beta diversity. In TCRdb, the public reads were trimmed at Q25 with fastp and aligned with MiXCR, with productive beta chains retained. All rows with the same CDR3 protein become a single entry with the most common DNA and genes. TCRdb's processing, not the study's, gives the V and J calls here. This sample holds 750,000 to 1,000,000 distinct CDR3 sequences; about 29% were observed only once. Jointly, the top ten make up 9.5% to 13% of the sample.

A remark on this clonotype: The antigen it recognizes is unknown. Within one base of it there is no much larger clone, and no base qualities were kept.

Another study also made use of these data, one on T cells of mothers and their children. According to the second study: Nine systemically healthy Caucasian individuals, comprising three mothers and their six children, were included as donors. cDNA synthesis used all of the extracted RNA, with approximately 1.4 ug of RNA in each 15 ul reaction. Sample barcodes and 2-4 random nucleotides were added via the M1S primer in the second PCR. Over 8 million TCR beta CDR3 reads were obtained for each mother, and some 3 million reads were obtained for each child. In both related and unrelated pairs, thymic selection shapes the output of TCR recombination in a similar way, with inherited differences having only a minor effect. Normalized repertoire overlap in related mother-child pairs was always slightly higher than in unrelated mother-child pairs, but the difference was never significant. Persistent microchimeric T cell clones were not detected, at a sensitivity of roughly 100 clones per million clonotypes. To look for features that set related mother-child pairs apart from unrelated individuals, the researchers ran deep NGS to compare the TCR beta repertoires of mothers and children. On average, the children were approximately 11 +/- 4 years old, while the mothers were approximately 40 +/- 4 years old. After adapter ligation with NEBNext reagents, the libraries were sequenced on Illumina HiSeq 2000 with 100+100 nt paired-end reads. To prevent cross-contamination, the mother and child libraries were prepared a month apart and were sequenced in separate runs. For each donor, between 500,000 and 2,000,000 distinct TCR beta clonotypes were identified. Naive TCR beta clonotypes were estimated from low-frequency clonotypes matched to each donor's FACS-determined naive share, without sorting.

Sample: blood. This sequence was found in a middle-aged woman in good health. The chain links TRBV18 with TRBJ1-2, and the D gene may be TRBD1, 6 bases matching. The DNA sequence is given as TGTGCCAGCTCAGCCGGAAGGGGGAAAATCTATGGCTACACCTTC. The encoded protein is CASSAGRGKIYGYTF.